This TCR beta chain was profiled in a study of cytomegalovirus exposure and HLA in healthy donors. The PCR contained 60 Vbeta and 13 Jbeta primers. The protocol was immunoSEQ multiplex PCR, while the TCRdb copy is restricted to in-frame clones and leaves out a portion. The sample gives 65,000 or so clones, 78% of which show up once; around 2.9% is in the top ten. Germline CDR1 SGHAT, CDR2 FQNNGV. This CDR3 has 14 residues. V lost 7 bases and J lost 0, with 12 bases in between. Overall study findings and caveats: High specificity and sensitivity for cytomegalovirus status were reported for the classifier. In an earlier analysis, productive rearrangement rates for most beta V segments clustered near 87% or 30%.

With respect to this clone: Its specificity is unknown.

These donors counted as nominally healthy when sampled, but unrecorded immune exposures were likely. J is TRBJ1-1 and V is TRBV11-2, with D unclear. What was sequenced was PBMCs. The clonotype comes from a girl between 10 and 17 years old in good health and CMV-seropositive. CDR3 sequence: CASNFPGMNTEAFF. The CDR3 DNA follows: TGTGCCAGCAACTTCCCAGGTATGAACACTGAAGCTTTCTTT.